These 4 T cell receptor beta chains came from one sample sequenced in a study of shared clonotypes between healthy human individuals. Sequencing was performed with immunoSEQ multiplex PCR; in TCRdb, only in-frame clones are kept and a portion is missing. The table shows over 400,000 clones, with approximately 78% occurring only once. The sample taken for sequencing was PBMCs. The receptor set was obtained from a woman aged 40-49 years in good health. Some clones in this sample may be carry-over from other donors' samples.

This chain links TRBV16 with TRBJ2-5; D gene unclear. Germline V gene sequence: CDR1 KGHSY, CDR2 FQNENV. The V and J ends lost 0 bases and 2 bases respectively, with 13 bases between them. The CDR3 extends over 16 amino acids. The CDR3 DNA is TGTGCCAGCAGCCAATCGGTAGGAGTTGGGCAAGAGACCCAGTACTTC. Amino acid sequence: CASSQSVGVGQETQYF.

The V gene is TRBV7-8, the J gene TRBJ1-1, with D unresolved. The CDR3 length is 14 residues. Trimming cost V 0 bases and J 2 bases, with 7 bases left between them. The V gene's germline CDR1 is SGHVS and CDR2 FQNEAQ. CDR3 nucleotides: TGTGCCAGCAGCTTAGCACAGAAAAACACTGAAGCTTTCTTT. It yields the protein CASSLAQKNTEAFF.

Notes on this clone: The conserved phenylalanine or tryptophan normally closing the CDR3 is absent here, so this likely arose from a read error. The J gene is TRBJ1-1, the V gene TRBV30; D perhaps matches TRBD1 (5 bases). This CDR3 spans 14 amino acids. From germline, CDR1 is GTSNPN and CDR2 SVGIG (reference sequence). The DNA of the CDR3 is TGTGCTTGGAGTATGGGGGGGATGAACACTGAAGCTTTCTCT. It yields the protein CAWSMGGMNTEAFS.

The chain combines TRBV18 with TRBJ2-7; D may be TRBD1 (6 bases). Germline assignment: CDR1 KGHSH and CDR2 LQKENI. This CDR3 has 14 amino acids. V was clipped by 0 bases and J by 1 base, with 7 bases between them. CDR3 loop: CASSPPQGSYEQYF. DNA for the CDR3: TGTGCCAGCTCACCACCGCAGGGGTCCTACGAGCAGTACTTC. Using reference TRBV18 and TRBJ2-7 for the parts outside the CDR3, the full variable domain is NAGVMQNPRHLVRRRGQEARLRCSPMKGHSHVYWYRQLPEEGLKFMVYLQKENIIDESGMPKERFSAEFPKEGPSILRIQQVVRGDSAAYFCASSPPQGSYEQYFGPGTRLTVT.